The 3 T cell receptor beta chains listed next were all sequenced from one sample in a study of blood T cell repertoires in COVID-19. Sequenced by immunoSEQ multiplex PCR; TCRdb stores in-frame clones only, minus some. The sample shows roughly 330,000 clones, more than 70% of them seen only once. The sample taken for sequencing was PBMCs or T cells enriched from blood (not recorded which). The source of these receptors is a woman younger than 45 who had recovered from COVID-19.

This chain links TRBV12-3 or TRBV12-4 with TRBJ2-7, with D perhaps matching TRBD2 (5 bases). V was clipped by 5 bases and J by 4 bases, with 12 bases between them. The CDR3 is 13 residues long. The CDR3 bases are TGTGCCAGCAGTCCGACGGGGTTTTACGAGCAGTACTTC. Translating gives CASSPTGFYEQYF.

This clone was observed a handful of times. CDR3: CASSQGWGAEAFF. The CDR3 region has the DNA TGTGCCAGCAGCCAGGGATGGGGCGCTGAAGCTTTCTTT. This chain links TRBV7-2 with TRBJ1-1; tentatively, D is TRBD1 (5 bases). CDR3 length equals 13 residues. Trimming removed 5 bases from V and 6 bases from J, with 13 bases in between. Per germline, CDR1 SGHTA and CDR2 FQGNSA.

This chain connects TRBV4-2 to TRBJ2-5; 7 bases match TRBD2. Germline-derived CDR1 and CDR2 are LGHNA and YNFKEQ. V lost 3 bases to trimming and J lost 4 bases; unmatched junction nucleotides: 5. There are 14 residues in the CDR3. CDR3 in amino acids: CASSHGGLGETQYF. CDR3 DNA: TGTGCCAGCAGCCACGGTGGACTAGGAGAGACCCAGTACTTC.